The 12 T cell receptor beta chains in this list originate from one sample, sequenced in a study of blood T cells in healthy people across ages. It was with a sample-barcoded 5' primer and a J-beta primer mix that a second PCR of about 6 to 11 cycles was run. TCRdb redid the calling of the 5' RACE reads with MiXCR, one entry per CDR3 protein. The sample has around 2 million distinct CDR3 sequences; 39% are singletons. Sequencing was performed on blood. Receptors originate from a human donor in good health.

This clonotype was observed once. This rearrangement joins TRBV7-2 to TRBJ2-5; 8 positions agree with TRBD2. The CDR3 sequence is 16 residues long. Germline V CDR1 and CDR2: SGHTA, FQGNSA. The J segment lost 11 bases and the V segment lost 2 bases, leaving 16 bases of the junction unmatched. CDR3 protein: CASSLSISGGTYGQYF. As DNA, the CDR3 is TGTGCCAGCAGCTTATCCATAAGCGGGGGTACCTACGGGCAGTACTTC.

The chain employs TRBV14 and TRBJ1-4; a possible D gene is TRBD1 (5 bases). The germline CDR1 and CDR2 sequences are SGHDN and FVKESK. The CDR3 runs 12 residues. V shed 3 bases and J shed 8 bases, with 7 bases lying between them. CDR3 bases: TGTGCCAGCAGCCAGGCAGGGGAAAAACTGTTTTTT. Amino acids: CASSQAGEKLFF.

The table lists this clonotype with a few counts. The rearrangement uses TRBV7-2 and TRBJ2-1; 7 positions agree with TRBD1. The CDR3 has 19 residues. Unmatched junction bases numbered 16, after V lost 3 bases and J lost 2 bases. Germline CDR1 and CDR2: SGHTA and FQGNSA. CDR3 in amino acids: CASSFIPIGGVVTYNEQFF. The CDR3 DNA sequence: TGTGCCAGCAGCTTCATACCTATAGGGGGCGTCGTGACCTACAATGAGCAGTTCTTC.

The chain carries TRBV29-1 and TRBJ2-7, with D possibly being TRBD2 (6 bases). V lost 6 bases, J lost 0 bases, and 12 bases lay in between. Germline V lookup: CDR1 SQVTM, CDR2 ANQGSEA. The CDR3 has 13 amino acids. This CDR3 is CSVLGDFSYEQYF. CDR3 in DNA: TGCAGCGTCCTTGGGGACTTCTCCTACGAGCAGTACTTC.

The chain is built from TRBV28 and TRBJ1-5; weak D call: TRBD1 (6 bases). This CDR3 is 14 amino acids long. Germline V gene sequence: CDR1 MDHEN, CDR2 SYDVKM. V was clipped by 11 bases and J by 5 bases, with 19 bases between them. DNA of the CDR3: TGTGCCGAAAAAGCGGGGGCAGATTATCAGCCCCAGCATTTT. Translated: CAEKAGADYQPQHF.

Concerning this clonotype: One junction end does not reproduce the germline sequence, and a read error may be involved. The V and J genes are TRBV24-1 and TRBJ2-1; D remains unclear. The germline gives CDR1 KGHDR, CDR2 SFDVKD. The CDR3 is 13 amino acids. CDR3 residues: CATSEMGYNKQFF. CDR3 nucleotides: TGTGCCACCAGTGAGATGGGATACAATAAGCAGTTCTTC.

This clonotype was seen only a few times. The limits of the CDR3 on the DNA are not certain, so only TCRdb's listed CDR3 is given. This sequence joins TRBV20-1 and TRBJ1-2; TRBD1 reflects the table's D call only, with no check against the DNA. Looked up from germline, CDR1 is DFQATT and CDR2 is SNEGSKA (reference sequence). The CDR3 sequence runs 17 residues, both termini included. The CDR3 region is CSARGLKGATTNYGCTF.

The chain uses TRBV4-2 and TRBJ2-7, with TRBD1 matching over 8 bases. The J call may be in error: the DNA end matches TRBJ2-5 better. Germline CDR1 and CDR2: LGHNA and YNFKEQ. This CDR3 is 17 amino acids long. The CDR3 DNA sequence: TGTGCCAGCAGCCAAGAGGGAATGGACAGGGCCGGGGAGACCCAGTACTTC. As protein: CASSQEGMDRAGETQYF.

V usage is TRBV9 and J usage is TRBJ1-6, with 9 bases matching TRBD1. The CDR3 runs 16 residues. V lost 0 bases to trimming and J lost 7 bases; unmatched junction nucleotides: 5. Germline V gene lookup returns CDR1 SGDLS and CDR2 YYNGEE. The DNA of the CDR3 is TGTGCCAGCAGCGTAGACGCGGGACAGGGAAATTCACCCCTCCACTTT. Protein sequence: CASSVDAGQGNSPLHF.

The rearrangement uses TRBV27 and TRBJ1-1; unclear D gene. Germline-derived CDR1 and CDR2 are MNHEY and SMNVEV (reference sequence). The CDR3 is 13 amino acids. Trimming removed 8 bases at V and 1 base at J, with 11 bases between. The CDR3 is CASGLAANTEAFF. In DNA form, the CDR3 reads TGTGCCAGCGGATTGGCAGCGAACACTGAAGCTTTCTTT.

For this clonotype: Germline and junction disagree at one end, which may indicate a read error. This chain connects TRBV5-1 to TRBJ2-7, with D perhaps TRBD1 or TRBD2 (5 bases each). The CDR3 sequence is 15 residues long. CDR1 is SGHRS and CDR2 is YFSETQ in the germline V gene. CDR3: CTSSSSEGISYEQYF. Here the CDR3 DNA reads TGCACCAGCAGCTCTTCCGAGGGGATCTCCTACGAGCAGTACTTC.

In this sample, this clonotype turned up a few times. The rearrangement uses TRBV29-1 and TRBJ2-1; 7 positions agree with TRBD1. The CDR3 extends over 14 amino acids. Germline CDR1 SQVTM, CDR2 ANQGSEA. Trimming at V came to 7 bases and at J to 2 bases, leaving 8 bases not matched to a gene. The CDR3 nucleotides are TGCAGCGCGGACCGGACAGGCACCTACAATGAGCAGTTCTTC. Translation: CSADRTGTYNEQFF.